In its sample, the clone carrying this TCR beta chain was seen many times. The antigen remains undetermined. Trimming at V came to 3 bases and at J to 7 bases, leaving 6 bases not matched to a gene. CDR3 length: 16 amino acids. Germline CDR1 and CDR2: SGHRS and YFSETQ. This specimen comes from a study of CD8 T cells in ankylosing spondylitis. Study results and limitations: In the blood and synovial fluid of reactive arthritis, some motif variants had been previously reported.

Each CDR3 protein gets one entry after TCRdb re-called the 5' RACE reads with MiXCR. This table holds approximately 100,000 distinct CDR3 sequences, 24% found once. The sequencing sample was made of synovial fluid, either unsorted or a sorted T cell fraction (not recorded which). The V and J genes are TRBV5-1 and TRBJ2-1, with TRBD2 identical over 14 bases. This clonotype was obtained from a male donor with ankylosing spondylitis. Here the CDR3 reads CASSWSGTSGSNEQFF. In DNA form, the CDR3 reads TGCGCCAGCAGCTGGTCCGGGACTAGCGGGAGTAATGAGCAGTTCTTC.